What follows are 5 T cell receptor beta chains derived from one specimen sequenced in a study of shared clonotypes between healthy human individuals. Here immunoSEQ multiplex PCR was the method, and the copy in TCRdb shows in-frame clones only, minus some. The sample lists about 1.5 million clones, 95% to 99% occurring once. Sequencing was carried out using naive CD4+ T cells sorted from blood. Specified subset: CD45RA+ positively selected. Every receptor here comes from a young man in good health.

The rearrangement uses TRBV27 and TRBJ2-7; 7 nucleotides agree with TRBD1. The germline V gene encodes CDR1 MNHEY and CDR2 SMNVEV (reference sequence). Trimming removed 3 bases from V and 1 base from J; junction bases left unmatched: 3. CDR3 length equals 14 residues. For the CDR3, the DNA is TGTGCCAGCAGTTTGTGGGACAGATCCTACGAGCAGTACTTC. Translating it yields CASSLWDRSYEQYF.

This clone was recorded only once. This CDR3 reads CASSLAGLAGGGEEDTQYF. The CDR3 bases are TGCGCCAGCAGCTTGGCCGGGCTAGCGGGAGGAGGAGAGGAAGATACGCAGTATTTT. The chain is built from TRBV5-1 and TRBJ2-3; 11 nucleotides agree with TRBD2. Per germline, CDR1 SGHRS and CDR2 YFSETQ. The CDR3 is 19 residues long. Trimming at V came to 0 bases and at J to 5 bases, leaving 14 bases not matched to a gene.

The genes are TRBV11-2 and TRBJ2-1; tentatively, D is TRBD1 (5 bases). The CDR3 covers 15 residues. The V end was cut by 6 bases, the J end by 5 bases, with 17 bases between. In germline, CDR1 is SGHAT, CDR2 FQNNGV. The DNA of the CDR3 is TGTGCCAGCAGTCTTGGGGCTAGGCGCCACAATGAGCAGTTCTTC. It codes for CASSLGARRHNEQFF.

The gene calls are TRBV7-2 and TRBJ2-1; no reliable D call. The V end was cut by 1 base, the J end by 5 bases, with 12 bases between. This CDR3 is built from 15 residues. CDR1 is SGHTA and CDR2 is FQGNSA in the germline V gene. Written as DNA, the CDR3 is TGTGCCAGCAGCTTAGAAGTAAACCCCAACAATGAGCAGTTCTTC. It translates to CASSLEVNPNNEQFF. The whole variable domain, remainder taken from reference TRBV7-2 and TRBJ2-1, is GAGVSQSPSNKVTEKGKDVELRCDPISGHTALYWYRQSLGQGLEFLIYFQGNSAPDKSGLPSDRFSAERTGGSVSTLTIQRTQQEDSAVYLCASSLEVNPNNEQFFGPGTRLTVL.

This clone was counted a single time. The chain links TRBV18 to TRBJ2-7, with a tentative D call TRBD1 (6 bases). CDR1 KGHSH and CDR2 LQKENI come from the germline V gene. Trimming stripped 5 bases from V and 0 bases from J, with 11 bases between. The CDR3 loop spans 14 amino acids. CDR3 nucleotide sequence: TGTGCCAGCTCAAGGCCAGGGGACTCCTACGAGCAGTACTTC. The encoded protein is CASSRPGDSYEQYF.